This T cell receptor beta chain came from a study of PD-1 blockade in classical Hodgkin lymphoma. Background on the study: Once every 2 weeks, patients received intravenous nivolumab at 3 mg/kg.

Data came from immunoSEQ multiplex PCR; TCRdb stores just in-frame clones and leaves some out. The sample yields about 6,400 clones, nearly 80% seen once. V was clipped by 7 bases and J by 1 base, with 10 bases between them. This CDR3 contains 14 residues. Germline V CDR1 and CDR2: LNHDA, SQIVND (reference sequence). Points on this clone: Its cognate antigen is unknown.

With no exception, relapse followed autologous stem cell transplantation in all patients, and brentuximab vedotin exposure varied. Thawed PBMCs underwent magnetic negative selection to yield purified CD4+ T cells. General study results and limits: Exclusion removed patients who began nivolumab under 1 year after ASCT. Complete responders started with a diversity level that resembled newly diagnosed patients at baseline. Newly diagnosed patients had baseline TCR diversity that was reportedly lower than that of healthy donors.

Sample: CD4+ T cells from blood, taken at baseline. This chain joins TRBV19 and TRBJ2-2, with a weak D call TRBD1 (5 bases). This receptor was obtained from a human donor with classical Hodgkin lymphoma. This CDR3 reads CASKRGQNTGELFF. The DNA for the CDR3 is TGTGCCAGTAAAAGGGGCCAGAACACCGGGGAGCTGTTTTTT.